These 20 T cell receptor beta chains were all obtained from the same sample, sequenced in a study of TIL therapy for anti-PD-1-resistant metastatic lung cancer. Time point meaning: pre-treatment sample, taken before nivolumab and TIL therapy. This was the immunoSEQ v3 assay. Sequencing was performed with immunoSEQ multiplex PCR; in TCRdb, only in-frame clones are kept and a portion is missing. The repertoire holds about 19,000 clones, nearly 80% seen once, with approximately 7.4% in the top ten. The sequencing used blood, collected at baseline. Source of these receptors: a person aged 25 to 85 with non-small cell lung cancer.

This chain joins TRBV29-1 and TRBJ1-2; 10 bases map to TRBD1. The ends lost 2 bases at V and 4 bases at J; junction bases unmatched: 4. Per the germline V gene, CDR1 is SQVTM and CDR2 is ANQGSEA. This CDR3 comprises 14 residues. CDR3 loop: CSVEPTGGGYGYTF. CDR3 in DNA: TGCAGCGTTGAACCGACAGGGGGCGGCTATGGCTACACCTTC. Drawing the rest from reference TRBV29-1 and TRBJ1-2, the complete variable domain is SAVISQKPSRDICQRGTSLTIQCQVDSQVTMMFWYRQQPGQSLTLIATANQGSEATYESGFVIDKFPISRPNLTFSTLTVSNMSPEDSSIYLCSVEPTGGGYGYTFGSGTRLTVV.

The chain uses TRBV27 and TRBJ2-7; D is unclear. Germline lookup yields CDR1 MNHEY and CDR2 SMNVEV (reference sequence). The CDR3 sequence is 13 residues long. V was clipped by 2 bases and J by 0 bases, with 5 bases between them. The CDR3 sequence: CASSLDPSYEQYF. The CDR3 nucleotides read TGTGCCAGCAGTTTAGACCCCTCCTACGAGCAGTACTTC.

J is TRBJ2-5 and V is TRBV5-1; TRBD1 is a possible D gene (5 bases). This CDR3 region has 13 residues. Between the trimmed V and J ends, which lost 4 bases and 3 bases, there was a span of 10 bases. Germline V gene data show CDR1 as SGHRS and CDR2 as YFSETQ. In DNA, the CDR3 is TGCGCCAGCAGCCCCAGGGATAAAGAGACCCAGTACTTC. This codes for CASSPRDKETQYF.

This chain links TRBV10-1 with TRBJ1-2, with D possibly TRBD1 on 6 matching bases. Germline V gene data show CDR1 as WNHNN and CDR2 as SYGVQD (reference sequence). The germline V and J ends were trimmed by 11 bases and 4 bases, with 17 bases remaining between them. The CDR3 loop spans 13 amino acids. CDR3 DNA: TGCGCCCGTTCGGGGGCCCCCTCCTATGGCTACACCTTC. Translated: CARSGAPSYGYTF.

A few counts support this clone. The rearrangement joins TRBV15 to TRBJ2-7; TRBD1 is a possible D gene (6 bases). V was pared by 1 base and J by 4 bases, with 14 bases between. Germline CDR1 and CDR2: LNHNV and YYDKDF (reference sequence). The CDR3 consists of 15 residues. CDR3 sequence reads: CATSRATGTNYEQYF. For the CDR3, the DNA is TGTGCCACCAGCAGAGCGACCGGGACAAATTACGAGCAGTACTTC.

The chain couples TRBV4-1 to TRBJ2-1, with 11 positions matching TRBD2. The CDR3 length is 19 residues. Germline V gene sequence: CDR1 MGHRA, CDR2 YSYEKL. V lost 3 bases, J lost 0 bases, and 10 bases stayed unmatched. CDR3 amino acids: CASSHPGLAVTSSYNEQFF. CDR3 DNA sequence: TGCGCCAGCAGCCACCCGGGACTAGCGGTGACAAGCTCCTACAATGAGCAGTTCTTC.

CDR3: CASSQDLVRSERGGLEQFF. Here the CDR3 DNA reads TGCGCCAGCAGCCAAGATCTAGTCAGGTCGGAGCGGGGGGGCCTTGAGCAGTTCTTC. The rearrangement links TRBV4-3 to TRBJ2-1, with 10 bases lining up with TRBD2. Germline V gene lookup returns CDR1 LGHNA and CDR2 YSLEER. V was clipped by 0 bases and J by 9 bases; unmatched bases: 17. The CDR3 runs to 19 residues.

This clone occurred once. V and J are TRBV7-9 and TRBJ1-2; 7 bases align to TRBD1. CDR3 length equals 13 residues. Germline trimming cut 5 bases from V and 4 bases from J; bases unmatched to any gene: 4. Per germline, CDR1 SEHNR and CDR2 FQNEAQ (reference sequence). CDR3 region: CASSNGQVYGYTF. In nucleotides, the CDR3 is TGTGCCAGCAGCAACGGACAGGTCTATGGCTACACCTTC.

The V and J genes are TRBV6-6 and TRBJ2-6; D ambiguous. Germline-derived CDR1 and CDR2 are MNHNY and SVGAGI (reference sequence). The V end was cut by 5 bases, the J end by 5 bases, with 19 bases between. This CDR3 region has 17 residues. DNA for the CDR3: TGTGCCAGCAGTCCCGAAGCACAACTCTCCCGGGCCAACGTCCTGACTTTC. Translation: CASSPEAQLSRANVLTF.

This clone occurred a few times. The chain is built from TRBV10-3 and TRBJ2-7; D is possibly TRBD1 or TRBD2 (6 bases each). V dropped 6 bases and J dropped 3 bases, with 9 bases sitting between them. The CDR3 sequence is 12 residues long. The germline V gene encodes CDR1 ENHRY and CDR2 SYGVKD. The chain's CDR3 is CAIRRGDYEQYF. In nucleotides, the CDR3 is TGTGCCATCAGAAGGGGGGACTACGAGCAGTACTTC.

The chain combines TRBV3-1 (or the pseudogene TRBV3-2) with TRBJ2-7; tentatively, D is TRBD1 (6 bases). The CDR3 consists of 17 residues. The V end was cut by 1 base, the J end by 3 bases, with 19 bases between. Germline V gene data show CDR1 as LGHDT and CDR2 as YNNKEL (reference sequence). CDR3 nucleotide sequence: TGTGCCAGCAGCCAAGGAGCCATATTTGGACAGAACTACGAGCAGTACTTC. Its protein product is CASSQGAIFGQNYEQYF.

The sample holds one count of this clone. The genes are TRBV6-2 or TRBV6-3 and TRBJ2-1, with 12 bases matching TRBD2. Trimming removed 2 bases from V and 6 bases from J; junction bases left unmatched: 5. Germline V gene sequence: CDR1 MNHEY, CDR2 SVGEGT. This CDR3 has 16 amino acids. CDR3 sequence reads: CASSYPGLAGSNEQFF. Here the CDR3 DNA reads TGTGCCAGCAGTTACCCAGGACTAGCGGGGTCCAATGAGCAGTTCTTC.

The chain combines TRBV6-5 with TRBJ2-1; TRBD2 agrees at 9 bases. Unmatched junction bases numbered 6, after V lost 8 bases and J lost 4 bases. This CDR3 spans 14 amino acids. Germline values: CDR1 MNHEY, CDR2 SVGAGI. CDR3 nucleotides: TGTGCCAGCCTTCGGGCGGGGGGGTACAATGAGCAGTTCTTC. The encoded protein is CASLRAGGYNEQFF.

The chain has TRBV28 and TRBJ1-4, with a weak D call TRBD1 (5 bases). Germline V gene data show CDR1 as MDHEN and CDR2 as SYDVKM. The CDR3 covers 17 residues. CDR3 in DNA: TGTGTCTCTAAACAGGAGAGGAAGTTTGCAACTAATGAAAAACTGTTTTTT. This codes for CVSKQERKFATNEKLFF.

The chain employs TRBV30 and TRBJ2-5, with D uncertain. The germline CDR1 and CDR2 sequences are GTSNPN and SVGIG (reference sequence). Trimming pared 4 bases from V and 1 base from J, leaving 4 bases between. This CDR3 has 11 residues. This CDR3 is CAWTAQETQYF. The CDR3 region has the DNA TGTGCCTGGACAGCCCAAGAGACCCAGTACTTC.

The CDR3 sequence is CASSVRQYDTEAFF. CDR3 nucleotides: TGTGCCAGCAGCGTACGACAGTATGACACTGAAGCTTTCTTT. The chain is built from TRBV9 and TRBJ1-1; D is possibly TRBD1 (5 bases). V was shortened by 1 base and J by 3 bases, with 10 bases between the two germline ends. CDR1 SGDLS and CDR2 YYNGEE come from the germline V gene. The CDR3 totals 14 residues.

The chain couples TRBV2 to TRBJ2-5; D not certain. V gave up 5 bases and J gave up 1 base, with 11 bases separating them. Germline-derived CDR1 and CDR2 are SNHLY and FYNNEI. This CDR3 spans 14 amino acids. The CDR3 is CASSTGRSQETQYF. CDR3 nucleotides: TGTGCCAGCAGTACTGGACGGTCCCAAGAGACCCAGTACTTC.

This clone came up a few times. This chain connects TRBV2 to TRBJ1-1; D gene unclear. CDR1 is SNHLY and CDR2 is FYNNEI in the germline V gene. CDR3 length: 15 amino acids. With 0 bases removed from V and 6 bases from J, the gap between germline ends came to 14 bases. The CDR3 reads CASSEAPASVAEAFF. CDR3 nucleotides: TGTGCCAGCAGTGAAGCCCCAGCGTCGGTTGCTGAAGCTTTCTTT.

This clone has just one count. This rearrangement joins TRBV7-3 to TRBJ1-1, with D possibly being TRBD1 (6 bases). The CDR3 is 17 residues long. V was trimmed by 1 base and J by 5 bases, leaving 20 bases between them. Germline V gene lookup returns CDR1 SGHTA and CDR2 FQGTGA. This CDR3 reads CASSLNPGTRARTEAFF. The CDR3, as DNA: TGTGCCAGCAGCTTAAATCCTGGGACAAGGGCGCGAACTGAAGCTTTCTTT.

The J gene is TRBJ2-5, the V gene TRBV5-1, with D perhaps being TRBD1 or TRBD2 (5 bases each). Germline V gene lookup returns CDR1 SGHRS and CDR2 YFSETQ. The germline V and J ends were trimmed by 0 bases and 5 bases, with 17 bases remaining between them. CDR3 length: 16 residues. The CDR3 sequence is CASSLVGTDRGETQYF. CDR3 DNA: TGCGCCAGCAGCTTGGTCGGGACGGATAGAGGGGAGACCCAGTACTTC.